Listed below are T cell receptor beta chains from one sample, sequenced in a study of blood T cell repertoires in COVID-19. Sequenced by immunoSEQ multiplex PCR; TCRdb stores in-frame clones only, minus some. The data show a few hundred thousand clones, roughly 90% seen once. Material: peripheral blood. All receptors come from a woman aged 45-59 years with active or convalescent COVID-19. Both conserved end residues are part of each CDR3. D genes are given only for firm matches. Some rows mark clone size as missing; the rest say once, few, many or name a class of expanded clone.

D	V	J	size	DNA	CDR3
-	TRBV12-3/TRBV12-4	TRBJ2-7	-	TGTGCCAGCAGTTTATCAACTTACGAGCAGTACTTC	CASSLSTYEQYF
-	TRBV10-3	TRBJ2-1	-	TGTGCCATCAGTAACATGGGCTCTTACAATGAGCAGTTCTTC	CAISNMGSYNEQFF
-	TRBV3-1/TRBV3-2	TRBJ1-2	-	TGTGCCAGCAGCCCTTCCGCGGCAGTTAACTATGGCTACACCTTC	CASSPSAAVNYGYTF
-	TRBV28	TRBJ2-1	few	TGTGCCAGCAGTCTTAGAGGATACAATGAGCAGTTCTTC	CASSLRGYNEQFF
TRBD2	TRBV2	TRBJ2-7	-	TGTGCCAGCAGCGGGACTAGCGGGACCTACGAGCAGTACTTC	CASSGTSGTYEQYF
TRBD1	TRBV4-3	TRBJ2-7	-	TGCGCCAGCAGCCAAGGACAGGGGGCCGACTACGAGCAGTACTTC	CASSQGQGADYEQYF
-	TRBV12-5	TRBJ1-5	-	TGTGCTAGCGAGGTAGATGACGAGTTCAATCAGCCCCAGCATTTT	CASEVDDEFNQPQHF
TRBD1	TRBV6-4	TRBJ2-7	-	TGTGCCACCCTGGGCAGGGGGTTCTTCTTTACCTACGAGCAGTACTTC	CATLGRGFFFTYEQYF
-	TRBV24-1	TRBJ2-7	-	TGTGCCACCAGTAGTCTTAACAGCTACGAGCAGTACTTC	CATSSLNSYEQYF
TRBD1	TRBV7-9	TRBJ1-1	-	TGTGCCAGCAGCTCCACCGGGGACAGGGGGCCTGGGAACACTGAAGCTTTCTTT	CASSSTGDRGPGNTEAFF